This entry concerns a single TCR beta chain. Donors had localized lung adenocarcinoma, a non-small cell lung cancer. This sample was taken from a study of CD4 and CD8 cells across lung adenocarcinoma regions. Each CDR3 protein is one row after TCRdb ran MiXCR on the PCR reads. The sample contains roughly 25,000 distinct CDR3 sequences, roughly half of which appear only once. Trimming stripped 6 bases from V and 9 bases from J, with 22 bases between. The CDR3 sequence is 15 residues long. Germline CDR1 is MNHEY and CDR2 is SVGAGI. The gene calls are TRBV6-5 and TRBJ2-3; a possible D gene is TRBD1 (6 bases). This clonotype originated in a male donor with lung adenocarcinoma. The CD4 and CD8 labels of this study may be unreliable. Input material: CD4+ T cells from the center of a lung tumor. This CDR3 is CASRLQSVSTGTQYF. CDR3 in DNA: TGTGCCAGCAGACTCCAGTCTGTGAGCACAGGGACGCAGTATTTT.